This is a list of T cell receptor beta chains from one sample in a study of identical twins. TCRdb passed the 5' RACE reads through MiXCR, listing each CDR3 protein once. Found here are roughly 350,000 distinct CDR3 sequences, around an eighth of them singletons; the top ten hold roughly 7.8%. This sample was also put to use in a study of yellow fever vaccine responses in identical twins.

What was sequenced was CD8+ T cells sorted from blood. The receptors shown here come from a woman aged 18-29 years in good health. Both conserved end residues are part of each CDR3. A D gene is named only where the DNA matches it firmly. The size of a clone is reported for some rows only, either as once, few or many, or as a class for expanded clones.

J,V,size,D,DNA,CDR3
TRBJ2-1,TRBV7-9,many,-,TGTGCCAGCAGCTTAGCGTCGGGAATTGACAATGAGCAGTTCTTC,CASSLASGIDNEQFF
TRBJ1-3,TRBV13,few,-,TGTGCCAGCAGGGAGGGGGTTAGCTCTGGAAACACCATATATTTT,CASREGVSSGNTIYF
TRBJ1-1,TRBV5-6,few,-,TGTGCCAGCAGCTTGGCCCGTCTAGGGGTTGGGATTATTGAAGCTTTCTTT,CASSLARLGVGIIEAFF
TRBJ1-2,TRBV7-9,few,TRBD1,TGTGCCAGCAGCGCCCCGACAGGGTTGGATCGCTATGGCTACACCTTC,CASSAPTGLDRYGYTF
TRBJ2-2,TRBV14,-,TRBD2,TGTGCCAGCACCCCCGGGACTAGCGGGACCCAGCCGAACACCGGGGAGCTGTTTTTT,CASTPGTSGTQPNTGELFF
TRBJ2-2,TRBV12-3/TRBV12-4,few,TRBD2,TGTGCCAGCAGTTTATCTGGTCTAGCGGGGGGAACCGGGGAGCTGTTTTTT,CASSLSGLAGGTGELFF
TRBJ2-1,TRBV7-9,-,TRBD2,TGTGCCAGCAGCCCGCTGACTCGCGGGAGGCTTGGTGAGCAGTTCTTC,CASSPLTRGRLGEQFF
TRBJ1-1,TRBV9,-,-,TGTGCCAGCAGCGTAGTGGGCAGCTATGAAGCTTTCTTT,CASSVVGSYEAFF
TRBJ2-3,TRBV3-1,few,TRBD2,TGTGCCAGCAGCCAAGAGGGGACTAGCGCAGGGGATACGCAGTATTTT,CASSQEGTSAGDTQYF
TRBJ2-3,TRBV3-1,-,-,TGTGCCAGCAGGCACGGCGGCCAGACAGATACGCAGTATTTT,CASRHGGQTDTQYF
TRBJ1-1,TRBV13,-,TRBD1,TGTGCCAGCAGCTTCCCCGACAGGGGGGAAGCTTTCTTT,CASSFPDRGEAFF
TRBJ1-6,TRBV5-1,few,TRBD1,TGCGCCAGCAGCCCGGGACAGGAGTTTCAACCCCTCCACTTT,CASSPGQEFQPLHF
TRBJ1-2,TRBV12-3/TRBV12-4,few,-,TGTGCCAGCAGTTTAGGGTCGGGGGCGCCTGGCTACACCTTC,CASSLGSGAPGYTF
TRBJ2-5,TRBV14,-,TRBD2,TGTGCCAGTCGACTAGCCGGGCGGGAGACCCAGTACTTC,CASRLAGRETQYF
TRBJ2-1,TRBV28,many,-,TGTGCCAGTCAAGACAATGAGCAGTTCTTC,CASQDNEQFF
TRBJ2-6,TRBV6-5,-,-,TGTGCCAGCAGTTACCGCTCTGGGGCCAACGTCCTGACTTTC,CASSYRSGANVLTF
TRBJ2-5,TRBV2,-,-,TGTGCCAGCAGCGGCACGACAGAATTCCAAGAGACCCAGTACTTC,CASSGTTEFQETQYF
TRBJ2-6,TRBV7-3,few,-,TGTGCCAGCAGCCCTAGGACAGGACTAGATCTCTCTGGGGCCAACGTCCTGACTTTC,CASSPRTGLDLSGANVLTF
TRBJ2-7,TRBV20-1,-,-,TGCAGTGCTAGAGCCCTCGCCTACGAGCAGTACTTC,CSARALAYEQYF
TRBJ2-3,TRBV14,-,-,TGTGCCAGCAGCCAAATTTTCCCAGGCACAGATACGCAGTATTTT,CASSQIFPGTDTQYF
TRBJ2-5,TRBV4-1,-,-,TGCGCCAGCAGCCAAGTGTTCCGGGACAAGCAAGAGACCCAGTACTTC,CASSQVFRDKQETQYF
TRBJ2-2,TRBV27,-,-,TGTGCCAGCACCGACGAATGGAACACCGGGGAGCTGTTTTTT,CASTDEWNTGELFF
TRBJ2-1,TRBV12-3/TRBV12-4,-,-,TGTGCCAGCAGTCCTGGGACCCGTTCCTACAATGAGCAGTTCTTC,CASSPGTRSYNEQFF
TRBJ2-1,TRBV3-1,-,-,TGTGCCAGCAGCCAAGAAAGCACGGGGAATGAGCAGTTCTTC,CASSQESTGNEQFF
TRBJ2-2,TRBV7-7,few,-,TGTGCCAGCAGCTTAGGTCACAGGGAGTGGGGCACCGGGGAGCTGTTTTTT,CASSLGHREWGTGELFF
TRBJ2-1,TRBV28,many,-,TGTGCCAGCAGTCCCTGGGGGCAGGCGCCGGCGAATGAGCAGTTCTTC,CASSPWGQAPANEQFF
TRBJ1-5,TRBV12-3/TRBV12-4,few,-,TGTGCCAGCCGGGATAGCAATCAGCCCCAGCATTTT,CASRDSNQPQHF
TRBJ2-7,TRBV12-3/TRBV12-4,-,TRBD2,TGTGCCAGCAGTTTTAGACTAGCGGGTTCCTACGAGCAGTACTTC,CASSFRLAGSYEQYF
TRBJ2-1,TRBV9,-,-,TGTGCCAGCAGCCCCCGACTAGTCCCGAATGAGCAGTTCTTC,CASSPRLVPNEQFF
TRBJ1-2,TRBV6-6,-,-,TGTGCCAGCAGTCAACCCAGGGAGGGCTACACCTTC,CASSQPREGYTF
TRBJ1-1,TRBV9,few,-,TGTGCCAGCAGCGTAGGTTTACCGACGGAAGCTTTCTTT,CASSVGLPTEAFF
TRBJ2-7,TRBV5-1,few,-,TGCGCCAGCAGCTTTCGGGGGGCCACCACCTACGAGCAGTACTTC,CASSFRGATTYEQYF
TRBJ2-1,TRBV7-9,many,-,TGTGCCAGCAGCTTAGACGGCAGCTCCTACAATGAGCAGTTCTTC,CASSLDGSSYNEQFF
TRBJ1-1,TRBV2,-,-,TGTGCCAGCAGTTCAGACAGGATGAACACTGAAGCTTTCTTT,CASSSDRMNTEAFF
TRBJ2-7,TRBV4-1,few,TRBD1,TGCGCCAGCAGCCAAGGGGGACAGTCCTACGAGCAGTACTTC,CASSQGGQSYEQYF
TRBJ1-2,TRBV3-1,-,TRBD1,TGTGCCAGCAGCCGGGACAGCGACTATGGCTACACCTTC,CASSRDSDYGYTF
TRBJ2-2,TRBV5-1,-,-,TGCGCCAGCAGCTTGGGGCTTTCCCCCACCGGGGAGCTGTTTTTT,CASSLGLSPTGELFF
TRBJ2-7,TRBV10-3,many,-,TGTGCCATCAGTGAGGAGGGTGCCTACGAGCAGTACTTC,CAISEEGAYEQYF
TRBJ1-5,TRBV2,many,-,TGTGCCAGCGGTCGGGGCAGGGGTGCGTCTCAAAGCAATCAGCCCCAGCATTTT,CASGRGRGASQSNQPQHF
TRBJ2-1,TRBV7-3,few,-,TGTGCCAGCAGCCCCGCGGCCGGAGGCTACAATGAGCAGTTCTTC,CASSPAAGGYNEQFF